The sequence of this TCR beta chain was determined in a study of post-analysis software for immune sequencing data. For the study at large: The disease courses covered relapsing-remitting, secondary progressive and progressive-relapsing multiple sclerosis.

Germline-derived CDR1 and CDR2 are DFQATT and SNEGSKA (reference sequence). V dropped 4 bases and J dropped 1; count of bases not matched to a gene: 3. The CDR3 consists of 13 residues. The study's findings and limits: Five or six TRBV segments, TRBV5-6, TRBV5-1 and TRBV20-1 among them, were found more frequent in patients than controls. Samples prepared in the same batch strongly co-clustered by F measure. Controls had significantly higher normalized Chao1 diversity than multiple sclerosis patients.

Note on this clonotype: Its antigen is as yet unknown.

The authors incorporated unique molecular identifiers into the TCR beta cDNA libraries. T cells numbering roughly 0.85 to 11 million yielded 450,000 to 500,000 cDNA molecules. Via MiXCR, TCRdb re-called the PCR reads, giving one row per CDR3 protein. This sample has 700,000 to 900,000 distinct CDR3 sequences, with roughly 46% found just once. What was sequenced was blood. The TCR comes from a girl between 10 and 17 years old with multiple sclerosis. The rearrangement joins TRBV20-1 to TRBJ2-7; 8 bases fit TRBD1. CDR3 sequence: CSATRGQSYEQYF. CDR3 nucleotide sequence: TGCAGTGCTACCAGGGGGCAGTCCTACGAGCAGTACTTC.